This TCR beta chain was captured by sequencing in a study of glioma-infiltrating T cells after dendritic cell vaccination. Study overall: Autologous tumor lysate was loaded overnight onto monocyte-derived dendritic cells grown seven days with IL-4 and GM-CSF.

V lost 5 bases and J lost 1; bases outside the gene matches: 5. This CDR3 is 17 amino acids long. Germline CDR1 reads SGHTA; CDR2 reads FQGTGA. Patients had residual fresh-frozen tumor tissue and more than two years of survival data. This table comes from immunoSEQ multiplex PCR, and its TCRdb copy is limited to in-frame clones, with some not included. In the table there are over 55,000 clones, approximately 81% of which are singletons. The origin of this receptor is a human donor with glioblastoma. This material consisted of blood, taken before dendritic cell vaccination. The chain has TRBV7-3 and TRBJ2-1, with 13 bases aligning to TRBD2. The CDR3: CASSTSGGDLSYNEQFF. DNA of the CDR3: TGTGCCAGCAGCACTAGCGGGGGGGATTTATCCTACAATGAGCAGTTCTTC.